This TCR beta chain derives from a study of blood T cells in healthy people across ages. A J-beta primer mix and a sample-barcoded 5' primer were used in a second PCR of about 7 to 12 cycles. TCRdb fed the 5' RACE reads into MiXCR, producing one record per CDR3 protein. The sample lists 550,000 to 750,000 distinct CDR3 sequences; under 25% were seen once. This CDR3 contains 13 residues. Per the germline V gene, CDR1 is LGHNT and CDR2 is FRNRAP. V was cut by 9 bases and J by 1 base, with 9 bases left in between. The sample holds many counts of this clonotype. The V call is TRBV12-5, the J call TRBJ1-4, with D uncertain. The clonotype was recovered from a man in his 70s in good health. Sequenced input: blood. CDR3: CASQDGTNEKLFF. The CDR3 DNA is TGTGCTAGCCAAGACGGAACTAATGAAAAACTGTTTTTT.